The 7 T cell receptor beta chains below were found in one sample sequenced in a study of CD8 T cells in ankylosing spondylitis (dated 2017 in TCRdb). Libraries were made using 5' RACE. Sequencing took place on an Illumina HiSeq 2500. TCRdb took the public reads, trimmed them with fastp at Q25, ran MiXCR for clone calling and kept in-frame beta chains. Entries are consolidated by CDR3 protein sequence, retaining the most common genes and DNA. The sample has approximately 260,000 distinct CDR3 sequences on record, about a sixth of them singletons. The top ten clonotypes cover over 25% of the sample. Sequencing used blood, either unsorted or a sorted T cell fraction (not recorded which). Receptors originate from a male donor with ankylosing spondylitis or in good health (not recorded which).

This clonotype turned up a few times. The V gene is TRBV7-9, the J gene TRBJ2-2; 10 nucleotides line up with TRBD2. The CDR3 consists of 16 residues. Germline V gene sequence: CDR1 SEHNR, CDR2 FQNEAQ (reference sequence). J gave up 6 bases and V 1 base, and 5 bases lay outside the gene matches. The CDR3 is CASSLGASGSPGELFF. CDR3 DNA sequence: TGTGCCAGCAGCTTAGGGGCTAGCGGGAGCCCCGGGGAGCTGTTTTTT. The variable domain in full, completed from reference TRBV7-9 and TRBJ2-2, reads DTGVSQNPRHKITKRGQNVTFRCDPISEHNRLYWYRQTLGQGPEFLTYFQNEAQLEKSRLLSDRFSAERPKGSFSTLEIQRTEQGDSAMYLCASSLGASGSPGELFFGEGSRLTVL.

Only a few counts were recorded for this clonotype. The gene calls are TRBV20-1 and TRBJ2-1; maybe TRBD2 (5 bases). V lost 6 bases to trimming and J lost 9 bases, with 24 bases between them. Germline CDR1 DFQATT, CDR2 SNEGSKA (reference sequence). The CDR3 spans 15 residues. The CDR3 region has the DNA TGCAGTGCCAGACTACAGTCAATAGCCTCTCCTGAGCAGTTCTTC. This encodes CSARLQSIASPEQFF.

The chain carries TRBV11-1 and TRBJ2-3, with D possibly being TRBD2 (5 bases). Germline lookup yields CDR1 SGHAT and CDR2 FQDESV (reference sequence). The ends were cut back, 4 bases at V and 2 bases at J, with 22 bases in the middle. There are 18 residues in the CDR3. CDR3 amino acids: CASSSSEMDFRDTDTQYF. DNA for the CDR3: TGTGCCAGCAGCTCGTCTGAGATGGACTTTCGAGACACAGATACGCAGTATTTT.

This clonotype has ten or more counts. The chain recombines TRBV6-5 with TRBJ2-1, with 10 nucleotides matching TRBD1. The CDR3 extends over 12 amino acids. With V trimmed by 2 bases and J by 15 bases, 4 bases remained unmatched. Looked up from germline, CDR1 is MNHEY and CDR2 is SVGAGI. The CDR3 here is CASSYRDRGLFF. The CDR3 nucleotides are TGTGCCAGCAGTTACCGGGACAGGGGTTTGTTCTTC.

This clonotype was seen only a few times. The chain couples TRBV4-3 to TRBJ2-2; 8 nucleotides agree with TRBD2. The CDR3 contains 18 residues. Germline values: CDR1 LGHNA, CDR2 YSLEER. V lost 1 base and J lost 6; bases outside the gene matches: 13. The CDR3 DNA reads TGCGCCAGCAGCCAAGGCGTCGGGACTAGTCTCCCCCCCGGGGAGCTGTTTTTT. This gives the protein CASSQGVGTSLPPGELFF.

The chain links TRBV4-3 to TRBJ2-7, with D tentatively TRBD1 or TRBD2 (5 bases each). This CDR3 has 14 amino acids. CDR1 is LGHNA and CDR2 is YSLEER in the germline V gene. V was trimmed by 1 base and J by 2 bases, leaving 9 bases between them. The CDR3 loop reads CASSQGEGPYEQYF. Here the CDR3 DNA reads TGCGCCAGCAGCCAAGGCGAGGGGCCCTACGAGCAGTACTTC.

This clonotype was detected a few times. The chain links TRBV7-9 to TRBJ1-5, with 8 bases identical to TRBD1. Germline-derived CDR1 and CDR2 are SEHNR and FQNEAQ (reference sequence). The trim removed 1 base at V and 7 bases at J, leaving 6 bases unmatched. The CDR3 sequence is 15 residues long. CDR3: CASSLGTGREQPQHF. Written as DNA, the CDR3 is TGTGCCAGCAGCTTAGGGACAGGGAGAGAGCAGCCCCAGCATTTT.